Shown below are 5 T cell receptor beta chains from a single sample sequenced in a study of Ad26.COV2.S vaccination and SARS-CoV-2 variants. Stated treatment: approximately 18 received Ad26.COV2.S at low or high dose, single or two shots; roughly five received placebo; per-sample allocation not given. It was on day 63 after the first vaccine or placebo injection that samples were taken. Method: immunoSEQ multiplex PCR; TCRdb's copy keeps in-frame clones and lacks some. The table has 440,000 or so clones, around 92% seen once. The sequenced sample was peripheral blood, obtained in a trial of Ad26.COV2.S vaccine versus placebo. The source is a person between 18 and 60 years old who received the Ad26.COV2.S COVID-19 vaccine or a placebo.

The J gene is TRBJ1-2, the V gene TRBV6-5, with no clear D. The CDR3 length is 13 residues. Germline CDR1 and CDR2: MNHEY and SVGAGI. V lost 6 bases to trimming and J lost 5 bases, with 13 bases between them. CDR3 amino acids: CASRPAFGYGYTF. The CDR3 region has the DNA TGTGCCAGCAGGCCGGCGTTTGGGTATGGCTACACCTTC.

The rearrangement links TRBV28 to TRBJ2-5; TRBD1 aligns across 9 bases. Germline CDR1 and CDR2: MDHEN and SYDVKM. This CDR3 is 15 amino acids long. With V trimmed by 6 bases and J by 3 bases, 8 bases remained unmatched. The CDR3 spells CASRGSGTGKETQYF. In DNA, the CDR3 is TGTGCCAGCAGGGGATCCGGGACAGGGAAAGAGACCCAGTACTTC.

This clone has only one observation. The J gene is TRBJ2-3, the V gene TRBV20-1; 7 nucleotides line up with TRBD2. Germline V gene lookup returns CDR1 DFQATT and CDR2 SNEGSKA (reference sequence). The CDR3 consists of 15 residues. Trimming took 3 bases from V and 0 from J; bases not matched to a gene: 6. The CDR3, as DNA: TGCAGTGCTAGTTCGGGGGGAATTAGCACAGATACGCAGTATTTT. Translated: CSASSGGISTDTQYF.

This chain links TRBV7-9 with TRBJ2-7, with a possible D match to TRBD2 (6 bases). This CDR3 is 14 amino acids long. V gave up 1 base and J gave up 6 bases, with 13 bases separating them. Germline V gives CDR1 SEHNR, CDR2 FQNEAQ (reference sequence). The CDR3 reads CASSLVEGNSEQYF. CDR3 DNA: TGTGCCAGCAGCTTAGTGGAGGGGAACAGCGAGCAGTACTTC.

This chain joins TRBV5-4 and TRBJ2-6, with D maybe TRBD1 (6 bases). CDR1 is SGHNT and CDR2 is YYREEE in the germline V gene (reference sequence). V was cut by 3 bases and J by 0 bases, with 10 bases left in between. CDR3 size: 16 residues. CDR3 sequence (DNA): TGTGCCAGCAGCTCCCGGGACACCTCTGGGGCCAACGTCCTGACTTTC. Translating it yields CASSSRDTSGANVLTF.